Listed below are T cell receptor beta chains from one sample, sequenced in a study of cytotoxic CD8 clonotypes in ibrutinib-treated CLL. Measured with immunoSEQ multiplex PCR; TCRdb has only the in-frame clones, and not every one. The sample carries tens of thousands of clones, approximately 60% recorded once. The specimen was PBMCs, collected after 24 months of ibrutinib treatment. These receptors were taken from a human donor with chronic lymphocytic leukemia. CDR3s include the opening cysteine and the closing phenylalanine or tryptophan. The order of the fields is clone size, D gene, V gene, J gene, CDR3 protein, CDR3 DNA. D genes are given only for firm matches. The size field is filled for only some rows; it gives once, few, many or a size class.

clone_size: .
d_call: .
v_call: TRBV5-6
j_call: TRBJ2-3
cdr3_aa: CASSAALRLDTQYF
cdr3_nt: TGTGCCAGCAGTGCGGCTCTACGGTTAGATACGCAGTATTTT

clone_size: few
d_call: .
v_call: TRBV12-5
j_call: TRBJ2-1
cdr3_aa: CASGLYNEQFF
cdr3_nt: TGTGCTAGTGGCCTCTACAATGAGCAGTTCTTC

clone_size: .
d_call: .
v_call: TRBV18
j_call: TRBJ2-2
cdr3_aa: CASSPPLTGVPGELFF
cdr3_nt: TGTGCCAGCTCACCACCGTTAACGGGAGTACCCGGGGAGCTGTTTTTT

clone_size: .
d_call: .
v_call: TRBV28
j_call: TRBJ2-7
cdr3_aa: CASSLWSSLKRHEQYF
cdr3_nt: TGTGCCAGCAGTTTATGGTCGTCGCTGAAGAGGCACGAGCAGTACTTC

clone_size: .
d_call: .
v_call: TRBV2
j_call: TRBJ2-7
cdr3_aa: CASSETVYEQYF
cdr3_nt: TGTGCCAGCAGTGAAACGGTCTACGAGCAGTACTTC

clone_size: .
d_call: .
v_call: TRBV18
j_call: TRBJ1-1
cdr3_aa: CASSPYTIQDTEAFF
cdr3_nt: TGTGCCAGCTCACCCTACACAATACAAGACACTGAAGCTTTCTTT

clone_size: .
d_call: .
v_call: TRBV19
j_call: TRBJ2-6
cdr3_aa: CASSAVGGALTGANVLTF
cdr3_nt: TGTGCCAGTAGTGCCGTGGGGGGCGCCCTTACTGGGGCCAACGTCCTGACTTTC

clone_size: .
d_call: .
v_call: TRBV27
j_call: TRBJ1-1
cdr3_aa: CASSLSDWTVRTEAFF
cdr3_nt: TGTGCCAGCAGTTTATCCGATTGGACCGTCCGGACTGAAGCTTTCTTT

clone_size: many
d_call: TRBD2
v_call: TRBV2
j_call: TRBJ2-1
cdr3_aa: CASSLAGGSYNEQFF
cdr3_nt: TGTGCCAGCAGTCTAGCGGGAGGCTCCTACAATGAGCAGTTCTTC

clone_size: once
d_call: .
v_call: TRBV19
j_call: TRBJ2-1
cdr3_aa: CASMERNNEQFF
cdr3_nt: TGTGCCAGTATGGAGCGGAACAATGAGCAGTTCTTC

clone_size: .
d_call: .
v_call: TRBV6-5
j_call: TRBJ2-2
cdr3_aa: CASSRTTNTGELFF
cdr3_nt: TGTGCCAGCAGCCGGACGACGAACACCGGGGAGCTGTTTTTT

clone_size: .
d_call: .
v_call: TRBV6-5
j_call: TRBJ1-5
cdr3_aa: CASKAGHNSNQPQHF
cdr3_nt: TGTGCCAGCAAAGCAGGGCATAATAGCAATCAGCCCCAGCATTTT

clone_size: .
d_call: .
v_call: TRBV11-2
j_call: TRBJ2-5
cdr3_aa: CASSLTRSETQYF
cdr3_nt: TGTGCCAGCAGCTTGACTAGGTCTGAGACCCAGTACTTC

clone_size: .
d_call: TRBD1
v_call: TRBV6-5
j_call: TRBJ1-1
cdr3_aa: CASPSARTGTTEAFF
cdr3_nt: TGTGCCAGTCCTTCTGCTCGGACAGGGACCACTGAAGCTTTCTTT

clone_size: .
d_call: TRBD2
v_call: TRBV19
j_call: TRBJ2-1
cdr3_aa: CASTPGGYNEQFF
cdr3_nt: TGTGCCAGTACCCCGGGGGGTTACAATGAGCAGTTCTTC

clone_size: many
d_call: TRBD1
v_call: TRBV27
j_call: TRBJ1-1
cdr3_aa: CASSLQGGRTEAFF
cdr3_nt: TGTGCCAGCAGTTTACAGGGGGGTCGTACTGAAGCTTTCTTT

clone_size: .
d_call: .
v_call: TRBV28
j_call: TRBJ1-3
cdr3_aa: CASSPPGSRNTIYF
cdr3_nt: TGTGCCAGCAGTCCACCAGGCAGCAGAAACACCATATATTTT

clone_size: many
d_call: .
v_call: TRBV6-5
j_call: TRBJ1-5
cdr3_aa: CASRWQGGNQPQHF
cdr3_nt: TGTGCCAGCAGGTGGCAGGGCGGCAATCAGCCCCAGCATTTT